This T cell receptor beta chain is drawn from a study of Graves' ophthalmopathy and Graves' hyperthyroidism. Study details: Blood was drawn at initial diagnosis, before any treatment.

RNA transcripts provided the template for amplifying TCR beta CDR3 regions. An initial RT-PCR round employing HTBI primers preceded a second-round multiplex PCR. In TCRdb, the multiplex PCR reads were re-called with MiXCR into one record per CDR3 protein. The data show 200,000 to 250,000 distinct CDR3 sequences, under 25% seen once. V dropped 1 base and J dropped 0; count of bases not matched to a gene: 5. This CDR3 comprises 16 residues. The germline V gene has CDR1 SGHDT and CDR2 YYEEEE. Each donor who had ophthalmopathy showed moderate-to-severe activity, a CAS of ≥3, a NOSPECS of ≥4, and a duration under 3 months. The diagnosis was founded upon clinical symptoms, serum thyroxine, TRAb, thyroid ultrasound and orbital computed tomography.

The rearrangement joins TRBV5-6 to TRBJ2-5, with 8 bases aligning to TRBD2. The TCR was taken from a woman in her forties or fifties with Graves' ophthalmopathy. Sequencing was done on a sample of peripheral blood. This chain's CDR3 is CASSLYLSGNQETQYF. In DNA, the CDR3 is TGTGCCAGCAGCTTGTACCTTAGCGGGAACCAAGAGACCCAGTACTTC.